This is a list of T cell receptor beta chains from one sample in a study of technical replicates of blood from several donors. Sequencing was performed with immunoSEQ multiplex PCR; in TCRdb, only in-frame clones are kept and a portion is missing. The repertoire consists of some 80,000 clones, with roughly 90% occurring once and the leading ten covering 0.39%. The specimen was T cells isolated from PBMCs. These receptors were collected from a human donor in good health. Each CDR3 is given with its conserved first and last residue. The D gene is left open where the match is weak. Some rows have no size entry. The others give once, few or many, or a class for an expanded clone.

d_call: .; v_call: TRBV7-9; clone_size: .; j_call: TRBJ2-1; cdr3_nt: TGTGCCAGCAGCCCGGTCTCCGGGACTGGGCTTCACAATGAGCAGTTCTTC; cdr3_aa: CASSPVSGTGLHNEQFF
d_call: TRBD2; v_call: TRBV10-1; clone_size: .; j_call: TRBJ2-3; cdr3_nt: TGCGCCAGCACTCTAGCGGGAGGTAAAGATACGCAGTATTTT; cdr3_aa: CASTLAGGKDTQYF
d_call: TRBD1; v_call: TRBV2; clone_size: .; j_call: TRBJ2-1; cdr3_nt: TGTGCCAGCAGTGATGGGACAGCTTTCTACAATGAGCAGTTCTTC; cdr3_aa: CASSDGTAFYNEQFF
d_call: TRBD2; v_call: TRBV12-5; clone_size: .; j_call: TRBJ2-1; cdr3_nt: TGTGCTAGTGGTCCCTTCTTGGGTGGGACTAGCGGTGTTAGCTCCTACAATGAGCAGTTCTTC; cdr3_aa: CASGPFLGGTSGVSSYNEQFF
d_call: .; v_call: TRBV30; clone_size: .; j_call: TRBJ1-5; cdr3_nt: TGTGCCTGGGGGGCAGGGGAACAGCCCCAGCATTTT; cdr3_aa: CAWGAGEQPQHF
d_call: .; v_call: TRBV6-1; clone_size: .; j_call: TRBJ1-1; cdr3_nt: TGTGCCAGCAGGGCTTTGAACACTGAAGCTTTCTTT; cdr3_aa: CASRALNTEAFF
d_call: .; v_call: TRBV6-1; clone_size: .; j_call: TRBJ1-1; cdr3_nt: TGTGCCAGCAAGCAGAACACTGAAGCTTTCTTT; cdr3_aa: CASKQNTEAFF
d_call: .; v_call: TRBV7-8; clone_size: once; j_call: TRBJ1-1; cdr3_nt: TGTGCCAGCAGCTTATCATCCGGTAACACTGAAGCTTTCTTT; cdr3_aa: CASSLSSGNTEAFF
d_call: .; v_call: TRBV10-3; clone_size: .; j_call: TRBJ2-5; cdr3_nt: TGTGCCATACAGGGTGAAGAGACCCAGTACTTC; cdr3_aa: CAIQGEETQYF
d_call: .; v_call: TRBV2; clone_size: .; j_call: TRBJ2-4; cdr3_nt: TGTGCCAGCTCGTATAGCGGACTAGCCAAAAACATTCAGTACTTC; cdr3_aa: CASSYSGLAKNIQYF